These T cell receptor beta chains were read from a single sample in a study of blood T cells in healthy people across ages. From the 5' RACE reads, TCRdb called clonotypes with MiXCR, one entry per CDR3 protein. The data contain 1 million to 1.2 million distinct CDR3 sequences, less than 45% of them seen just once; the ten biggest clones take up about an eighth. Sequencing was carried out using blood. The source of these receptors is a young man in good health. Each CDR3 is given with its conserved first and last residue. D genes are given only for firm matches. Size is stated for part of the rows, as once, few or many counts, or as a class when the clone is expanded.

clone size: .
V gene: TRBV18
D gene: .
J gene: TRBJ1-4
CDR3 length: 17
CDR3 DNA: TGTGCCAGCTCAACCATTTCTCAGATACTATCTAATGAAAAACTGTTTTTT
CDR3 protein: CASSTISQILSNEKLFF

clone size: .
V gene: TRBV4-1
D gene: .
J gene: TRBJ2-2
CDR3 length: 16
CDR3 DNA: TGCGCCAGCAGCCCTCGGGTCCAGCGGAACACCGGGGAGCTGTTTTTT
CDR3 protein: CASSPRVQRNTGELFF

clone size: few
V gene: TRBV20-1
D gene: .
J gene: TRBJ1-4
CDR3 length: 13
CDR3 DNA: TGCAGTGCCACGGCAGGGCTAAATGAAAAACTGTTTTTT
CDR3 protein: CSATAGLNEKLFF

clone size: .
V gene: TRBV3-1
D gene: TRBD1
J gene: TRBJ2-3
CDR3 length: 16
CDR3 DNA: TGTGCCAGCAGCCAAGATGGGGCAGGGGGATTGGATACGCAGTATTTT
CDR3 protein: CASSQDGAGGLDTQYF

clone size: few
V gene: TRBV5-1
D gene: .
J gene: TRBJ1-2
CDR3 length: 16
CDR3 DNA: TGCGCCAGCAGCTTGGAGTCGACAGCCCCTAACTATGGCTACACCTTC
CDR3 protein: CASSLESTAPNYGYTF

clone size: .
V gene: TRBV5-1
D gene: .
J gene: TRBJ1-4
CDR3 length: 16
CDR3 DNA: TGCGCCAGCAGTAGATCAGGGACGTCCCTTAATGAAAAACTGTTTTTT
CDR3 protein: CASSRSGTSLNEKLFF

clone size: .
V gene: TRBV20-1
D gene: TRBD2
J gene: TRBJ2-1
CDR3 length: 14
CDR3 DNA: TGCAGTGCTACATTGGCGGGGGGCCGTGGTGAGCAGTTCTTC
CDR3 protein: CSATLAGGRGEQFF

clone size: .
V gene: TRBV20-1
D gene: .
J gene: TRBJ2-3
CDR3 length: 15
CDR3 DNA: TGCAGTGCTGAGGGCCACCGGGGGATCGAAGATACGCAGTATTTT
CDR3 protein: CSAEGHRGIEDTQYF

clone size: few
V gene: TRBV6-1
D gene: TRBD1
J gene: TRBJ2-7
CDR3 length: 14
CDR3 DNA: TGTGCCAGCAGTGTGACAGGGTTGGGGTACGAGCAGTACTTC
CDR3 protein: CASSVTGLGYEQYF

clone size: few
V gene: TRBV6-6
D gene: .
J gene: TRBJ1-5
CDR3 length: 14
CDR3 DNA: TGTGCCAGCAGTTACGGACTGAACAATCAGCCCCAGCATTTT
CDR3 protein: CASSYGLNNQPQHF

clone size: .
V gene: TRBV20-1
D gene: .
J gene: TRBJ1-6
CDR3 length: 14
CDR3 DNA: TGCAGTGCCTCTTCGGGGGCCATCAATTCACCCCTCCACTTT
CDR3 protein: CSASSGAINSPLHF

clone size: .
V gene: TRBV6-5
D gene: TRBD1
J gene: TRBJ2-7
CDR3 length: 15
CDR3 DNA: TGTGCCAGCAGTCCAAGACAGGGACCCTACAATGAGCAGTACTTC
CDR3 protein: CASSPRQGPYNEQYF

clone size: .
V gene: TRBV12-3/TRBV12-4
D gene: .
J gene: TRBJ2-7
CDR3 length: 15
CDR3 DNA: TGTGCCAGCAGACCCGACAGGAGCTCCTACAATGAGCAGTACTTC
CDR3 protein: CASRPDRSSYNEQYF

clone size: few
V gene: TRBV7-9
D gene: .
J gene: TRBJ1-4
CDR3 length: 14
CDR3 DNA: TGTGCCAGCAGCTTCGGGGTGGGAGATGAAAAACTGTTTTTT
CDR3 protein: CASSFGVGDEKLFF

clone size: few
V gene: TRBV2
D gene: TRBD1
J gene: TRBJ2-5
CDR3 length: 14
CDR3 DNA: TGTGCCAGCAGTTCGGGACAGGGGATACAGACCCAGTACTTC
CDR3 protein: CASSSGQGIQTQYF

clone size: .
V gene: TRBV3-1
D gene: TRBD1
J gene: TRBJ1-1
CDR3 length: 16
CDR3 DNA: TGTGCCAGCAGCCAAGAGTCAGGGGGGGAACAGACTGAAGCTTTCTTT
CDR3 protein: CASSQESGGEQTEAFF

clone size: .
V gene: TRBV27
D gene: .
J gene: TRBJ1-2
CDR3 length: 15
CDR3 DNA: TGTGCCAGCAGTCTGCGCCGGTTTCCTAACTATGGCTACACCTTC
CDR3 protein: CASSLRRFPNYGYTF

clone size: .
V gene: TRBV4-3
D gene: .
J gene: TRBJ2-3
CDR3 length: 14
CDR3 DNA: TGCGCCAGCTCCCCCGGAGGGGGCGAGGATACGCAGTATTTT
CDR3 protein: CASSPGGGEDTQYF

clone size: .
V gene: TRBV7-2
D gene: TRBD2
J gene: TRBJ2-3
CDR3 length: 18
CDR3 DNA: TGTGCCAGCAGCTTACCTAGCGGGGGGGCCTTCGGCACAGATACGCAGTATTTT
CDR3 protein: CASSLPSGGAFGTDTQYF

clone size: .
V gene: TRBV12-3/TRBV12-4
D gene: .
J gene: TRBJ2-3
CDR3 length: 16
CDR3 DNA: TGTGCCAGCAGCCCACACTTGGACGGGGGTGGCGATACGCAGTATTTT
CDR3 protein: CASSPHLDGGGDTQYF

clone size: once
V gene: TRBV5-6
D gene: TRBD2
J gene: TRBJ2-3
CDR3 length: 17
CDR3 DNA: TGTGCCAGCAGCTTGGCACTAGCGGGGGGAAGCACAGATACGCAGTATTTT
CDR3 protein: CASSLALAGGSTDTQYF

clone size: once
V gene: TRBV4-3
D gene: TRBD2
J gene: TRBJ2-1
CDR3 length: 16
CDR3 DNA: TGCGCCAGCAGCCAAGAGGCTAGCGGGGGTTACAATGAGCAGTTCTTC
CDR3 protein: CASSQEASGGYNEQFF

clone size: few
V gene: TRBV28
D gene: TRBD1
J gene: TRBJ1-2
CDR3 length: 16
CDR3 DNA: TGTGCCAGCACTGAGGGGACAGGGTCGACTAACTATGGCTACACCTTC
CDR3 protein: CASTEGTGSTNYGYTF

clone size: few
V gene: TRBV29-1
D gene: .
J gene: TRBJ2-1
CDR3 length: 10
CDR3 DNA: TGCAGCGTTGAAGGGGCTGAGCAGTTCTTC
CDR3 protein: CSVEGAEQFF

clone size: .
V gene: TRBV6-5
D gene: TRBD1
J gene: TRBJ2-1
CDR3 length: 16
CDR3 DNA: TGTGCCAGCAGTTCAACCGACAGGGGATCCTACAATGAGCAGTTCTTC
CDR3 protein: CASSSTDRGSYNEQFF

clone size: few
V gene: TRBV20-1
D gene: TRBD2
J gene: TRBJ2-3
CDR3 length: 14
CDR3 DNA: TGCAGTGCCGTCCTAGCGGGGCACACAGATACGCAGTATTTT
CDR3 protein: CSAVLAGHTDTQYF

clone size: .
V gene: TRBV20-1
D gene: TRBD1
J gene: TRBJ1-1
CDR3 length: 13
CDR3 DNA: TGCAGTGCTCCCGGGACAGGACACTGGGAAGCTTTCTTT
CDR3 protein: CSAPGTGHWEAFF

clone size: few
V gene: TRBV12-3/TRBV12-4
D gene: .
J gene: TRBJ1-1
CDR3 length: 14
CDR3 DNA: TGTGCCAGCAGTTTATCTCGAGGGAGCACTGAAGCTTTCTTT
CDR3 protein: CASSLSRGSTEAFF

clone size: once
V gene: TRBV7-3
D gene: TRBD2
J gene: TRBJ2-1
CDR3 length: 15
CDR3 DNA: TGTGCCAGCAGCTTAGGAGGACTAGTGGGTGATGGGCAGTTCTTC
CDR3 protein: CASSLGGLVGDGQFF

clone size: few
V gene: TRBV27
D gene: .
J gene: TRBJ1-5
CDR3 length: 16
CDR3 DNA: TGTGCCAGCAGTCCTCTCGGGACTCCGGCGGGGCAGCCCCAGCATTTT
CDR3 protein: CASSPLGTPAGQPQHF

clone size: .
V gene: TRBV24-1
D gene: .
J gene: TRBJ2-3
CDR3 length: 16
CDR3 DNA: TGTGCCACCAGTGATGCACGAGGGGGTTCTGGGGATACGCAGTATTTT
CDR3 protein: CATSDARGGSGDTQYF

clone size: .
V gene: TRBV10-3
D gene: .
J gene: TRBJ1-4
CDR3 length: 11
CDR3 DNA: TGTGCCGCCGGGACATTGGAAAAACTGTTTTTT
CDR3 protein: CAAGTLEKLFF

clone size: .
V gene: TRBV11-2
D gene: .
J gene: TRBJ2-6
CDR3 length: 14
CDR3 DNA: TGTGCCAGCAGCGATACCGGGTGGGCCAACGTCCTGACTTTC
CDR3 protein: CASSDTGWANVLTF

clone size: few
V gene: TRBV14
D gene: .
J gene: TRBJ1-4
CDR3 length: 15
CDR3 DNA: TGTGCCAGCAGCTTGCTCTTCGGCCCTAATGAAAAACTGTTTTTT
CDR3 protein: CASSLLFGPNEKLFF

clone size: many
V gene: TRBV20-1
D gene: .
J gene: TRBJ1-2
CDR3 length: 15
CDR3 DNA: TGCAGTGCTAGGTCAGGCAGGGGCACTAACTATGGCTACACCTTC
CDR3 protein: CSARSGRGTNYGYTF

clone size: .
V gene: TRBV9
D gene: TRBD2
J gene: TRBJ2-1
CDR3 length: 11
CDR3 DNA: TGTGCCAGCAAGCGGGGTAATGAGCAGTTCTTC
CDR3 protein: CASKRGNEQFF

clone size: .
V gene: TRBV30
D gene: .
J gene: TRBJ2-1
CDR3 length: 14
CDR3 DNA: TGTGCCTGGAGTGGAGGAAAGTCCTACAATGAGCAGTTCTTC
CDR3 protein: CAWSGGKSYNEQFF

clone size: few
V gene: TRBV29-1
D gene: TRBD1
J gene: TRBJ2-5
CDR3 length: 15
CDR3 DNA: TGCAGCGGAACAGGGGACCTAACTCTCCACAATGAGCAGTACTTC
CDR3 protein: CSGTGDLTLHNEQYF

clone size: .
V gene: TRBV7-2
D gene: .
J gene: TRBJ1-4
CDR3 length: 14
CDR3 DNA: TGTGCCAGCAGCTTAAATGGTGTAGGAGAAAAACTGTTTTTT
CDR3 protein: CASSLNGVGEKLFF

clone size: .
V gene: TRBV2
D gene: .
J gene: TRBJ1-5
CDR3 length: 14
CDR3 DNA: TGTGCCAGCAGTGAACGGGGGGCGAGTCAGCCCCAGCATTTT
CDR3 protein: CASSERGASQPQHF

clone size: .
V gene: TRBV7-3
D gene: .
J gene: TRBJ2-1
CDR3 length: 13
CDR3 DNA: TGTGCCAGCAGCCTAGGCTCCGCGGGTGAGCAGTTCTTC
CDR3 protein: CASSLGSAGEQFF

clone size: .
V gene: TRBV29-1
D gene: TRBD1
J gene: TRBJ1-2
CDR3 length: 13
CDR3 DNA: TGCAGCGTTGGAAGTGGGCAGGGGGCAGACTACACCTTC
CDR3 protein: CSVGSGQGADYTF

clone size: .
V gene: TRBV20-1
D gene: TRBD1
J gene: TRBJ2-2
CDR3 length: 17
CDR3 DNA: TGCAGTGCTAGCGATAATACCGGGACAGCGAACACCGGGGAGCTGTTTTTT
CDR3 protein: CSASDNTGTANTGELFF

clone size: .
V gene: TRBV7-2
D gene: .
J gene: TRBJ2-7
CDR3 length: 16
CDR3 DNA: TGTGCCAGCAGCTTAGCGGGTGCGTCAGGGTGGTACGAGCAGTACTTC
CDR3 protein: CASSLAGASGWYEQYF

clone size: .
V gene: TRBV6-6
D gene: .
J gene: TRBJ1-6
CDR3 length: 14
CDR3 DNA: TGTGCCAGCAGTTACTTGGACGGTGATGCAACCCTCCACTTT
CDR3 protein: CASSYLDGDATLHF

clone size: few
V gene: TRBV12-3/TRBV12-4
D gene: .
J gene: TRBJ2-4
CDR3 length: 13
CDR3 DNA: TGTGCCAGCCAGGGGTCCTCCAAAAACATTCAGTACTTC
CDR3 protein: CASQGSSKNIQYF

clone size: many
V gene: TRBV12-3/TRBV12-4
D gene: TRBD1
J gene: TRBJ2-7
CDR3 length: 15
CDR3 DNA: TGTGCCAGCAGTCCCCCGGGACAGGGATTCCACGAGCAGTACTTC
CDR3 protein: CASSPPGQGFHEQYF

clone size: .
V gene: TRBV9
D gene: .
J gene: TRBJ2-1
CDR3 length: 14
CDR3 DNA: TGTGCCAGCAGCGTAGGGACAAGCTCCTACGAGCAGTTCTTC
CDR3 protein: CASSVGTSSYEQFF

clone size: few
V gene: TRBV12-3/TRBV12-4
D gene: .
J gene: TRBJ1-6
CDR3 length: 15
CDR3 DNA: TGTGCCAGCAGTTCCTCTACCGACTATAATTCACCCCTCCACTTT
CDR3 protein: CASSSSTDYNSPLHF

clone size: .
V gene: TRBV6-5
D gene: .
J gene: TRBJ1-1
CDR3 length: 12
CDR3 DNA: TGTGCCAGTTCTCAGACACGGGCAGAAGCTTTCTTT
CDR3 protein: CASSQTRAEAFF

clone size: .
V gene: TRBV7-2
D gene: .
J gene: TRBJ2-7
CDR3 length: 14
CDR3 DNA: TGTGCCAGCAGCTCCACCTGGCGGACCTACGAGCAGTACTTC
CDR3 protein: CASSSTWRTYEQYF